This entry lists 5 T cell receptor beta chains sequenced from one sample in a study of blood T cell repertoires in COVID-19. Using immunoSEQ multiplex PCR, the repertoire was profiled, and TCRdb retains in-frame clones only, with some absent. The repertoire has 53,000 or so clones, 77% of them found once; the top ten carry about two fifths. The source material was peripheral blood. These receptors originate from a man in his 70s with active or convalescent COVID-19.

The chain is built from TRBV7-2 and TRBJ1-6; weak D call: TRBD1 (6 bases). V lost 5 bases and J lost 7, with 15 bases in between. The CDR3 has 15 residues. Looked up from germline, CDR1 is SGHTA and CDR2 is FQGNSA. Written as DNA, the CDR3 is TGTGCCAGCAGCCCTGACAGGAACAAAAATTCACCCCTCCACTTT. It codes for CASSPDRNKNSPLHF.

The chain is built from TRBV5-1 and TRBJ1-2; D is perhaps TRBD1 (5 bases). V dropped 3 bases and J dropped 2 bases, with 17 bases sitting between them. The germline gives CDR1 SGHRS, CDR2 YFSETQ. The CDR3 loop spans 16 amino acids. The CDR3 here is CASSSQPQGGNYGYTF. DNA of the CDR3: TGCGCCAGCAGCTCGCAACCCCAGGGTGGAAACTATGGCTACACCTTC.

The chain recombines TRBV11-2 with TRBJ2-2, with TRBD1 as a possible D gene (6 bases). CDR1 is SGHAT and CDR2 is FQNNGV in the germline V gene. The CDR3 is 15 residues long. The ends were cut back, 5 bases at V and 1 base at J, with 11 bases in the middle. The CDR3 spells CASSRFRGNTGELFF. The CDR3 nucleotides are TGTGCCAGCAGCCGATTCAGGGGGAACACCGGGGAGCTGTTTTTT.

The gene calls are TRBV7-9 and TRBJ1-2; tentatively, D is TRBD1 (6 bases). V was trimmed by 4 bases and J by 5 bases, leaving 11 bases between them. CDR1 SEHNR and CDR2 FQNEAQ come from the germline V gene (reference sequence). CDR3 length equals 13 residues. This chain's CDR3 is CASSSDRIYGYTF. The DNA of the CDR3 is TGTGCCAGCAGCTCTGACAGGATTTATGGCTACACCTTC.

This clone showed up just a few times. The chain uses TRBV4-1 and TRBJ1-1; 10 nucleotides line up with TRBD1. J lost 0 bases, V lost 4 bases, and 2 bases had no gene match. This CDR3 region has 15 residues. Germline assignment: CDR1 MGHRA and CDR2 YSYEKL. The CDR3 region has the DNA TGCGCCAGCAGCCGAGGACAGGGGGTGAACACTGAAGCTTTCTTT. It encodes CASSRGQGVNTEAFF.